Below are 17 T cell receptor beta chains sequenced from a single sample in a study of T cell clonality in common variable immunodeficiency. The protocol was immunoSEQ multiplex PCR, while the TCRdb copy is restricted to in-frame clones and leaves out a portion. The data show more than 65,000 clones, with none appearing a single time. The specimen was peripheral blood mononuclear cells. The receptor set was obtained from a person aged 18 to 70 in good health.

Comments on this clone: The read finishes 3 residues shy of the CDR3 end, and the germline J gene is used to complete it. The rearrangement links TRBV18 to TRBJ2-7; D is possibly TRBD1 (7 bases). Germline V CDR1 and CDR2: KGHSH, LQKENI. V was clipped by 6 bases and J by 4 bases, with 16 bases between them. The CDR3 is 14 residues long. CDR3 bases read: TGTGCCAGCTCGAGGACAGGAGGGGATTACGAG. Translating it yields CASSRTGGDYE. The full CDR3 protein reads CASSRTGGDYEQYF.

The sample holds many counts of this clone. Sequencing ends 3 residues short of the CDR3 end; the germline J gene provides the rest. The chain couples TRBV19 to TRBJ2-7; D may be TRBD2 (6 bases). Per the germline V gene, CDR1 is LNHDA and CDR2 is SQIVND (reference sequence). Trimming cost V 5 bases and J 3 bases, with 8 bases left between them. The CDR3 covers 12 residues. The sequenced CDR3 bases are TGTGCCAGTAGTTATAGCGGCTACGAG. Its protein product is CASSYSGYE. The whole CDR3 protein is CASSYSGYEQYF.

This clone was seen many times. The read ends 3 residues shy of where the CDR3 ends; the end is completed using the germline J gene. This sequence joins TRBV23-1 and TRBJ1-4; 7 bases line up with TRBD1. TRBV23-1 is identified as an open reading frame with a role that is uncertain. V lost 6 bases to trimming and J lost 6 bases; unmatched junction nucleotides: 10. This CDR3 comprises 15 residues. This CDR3 reads CASRIYRGYYEKLFF. The covered CDR3 bases are TGCGCCAGCAGGATCTACAGGGGCTACTATGAAAAA.

Points on this clone: The CDR3 extends 3 residues past the end of the read, so its final part is completed from the germline J gene. The rearrangement uses TRBV10-3 and TRBJ2-5, with a tentative D call TRBD1 (6 bases). Germline assignment: CDR1 ENHRY and CDR2 SYGVKD. Trimming removed 5 bases from V and 0 bases from J, with 7 bases in between. There are 13 residues in the CDR3. CDR3 residues: CAISTGYQETQYF. The DNA read from the CDR3 is TGTGCCATCAGTACAGGGTACCAAGAGACC.

This clone was seen repeatedly, ten times or more. The DNA read from the CDR3 is TGTGCCAGCAGCTGGGAACTAGCGGGACTATACGAG. Translation: CASSWELAGLYE. Given in full, the CDR3 is CASSWELAGLYEQYF. This chain uses TRBV5-5 with TRBJ2-7; 10 bases are shared with TRBD2. Sequencing ends 3 residues short of the CDR3 end; the germline J gene provides the rest. The CDR3 runs 15 residues. Germline loops: CDR1 SGHKS, CDR2 YYEKEE (reference sequence). With 3 bases clipped from V and 4 bases from J, the junction kept 7 bases outside the gene matches.

With respect to this clone: Sequencing ends 3 residues short of the CDR3 end; the germline J gene provides the rest. J is TRBJ1-6 and V is TRBV19, with D perhaps matching TRBD1 (6 bases). V lost 7 bases to trimming and J lost 10 bases, with 23 bases between them. The CDR3 spans 16 residues. Germline values: CDR1 LNHDA, CDR2 SQIVND (reference sequence). CDR3 DNA (partial): TGTGCCAGTACCACCAGGACAGCTTCTTTACGGTCACCC. Translation: CASTTRTASLRSP. The CDR3 reads in full as CASTTRTASLRSPLHF.

This clone was seen many times. The read comes to an end 3 residues before the CDR3 does, leaving the germline J gene to fill in the end. The J gene is TRBJ1-1, the V gene TRBV10-3; 7 nucleotides agree with TRBD1. The V and J ends lost 6 bases and 2 bases, in that order; junction bases with no gene match: 6. The CDR3 has 14 amino acids. Germline V lookup: CDR1 ENHRY, CDR2 SYGVKD. CDR3 amino acids: CAIRSTGRNTEAFF. The part of the CDR3 DNA that was read is TGTGCCATCAGGTCGACAGGGCGTAACACTGAA.

This clone showed up many times. Read coverage stops 3 residues before the CDR3 terminus; the germline J gene supplies the remainder. The V and J genes are TRBV19 and TRBJ2-7; 11 nucleotides agree with TRBD2. The germline V gene has CDR1 LNHDA and CDR2 SQIVND (reference sequence). The CDR3 spans 18 residues. The V and J ends lost 3 bases and 6 bases, in that order; junction bases with no gene match: 16. The sequenced part of the CDR3 DNA is TGTGCCAGTAGTATGGGGACTAGCGGCTCTACATTCCGGGTCGAG. Amino acids: CASSMGTSGSTFRVE. The whole CDR3 sequence reads CASSMGTSGSTFRVEQYF.

This clone was seen many times. The read gets to within 3 residues of the CDR3 end, and the germline J gene fills in the rest. J is TRBJ2-1 and V is TRBV2; 10 nucleotides line up with TRBD2. Germline-derived CDR1 and CDR2 are SNHLY and FYNNEI. The V and J ends lost 2 bases and 7 bases, in that order; junction bases with no gene match: 17. The CDR3 length is 19 residues. The CDR3 bases that were read are TGTGCCAGCAGTGAATGGGGGTTAGGGGAGCGGGAGGGAGGGAATGAG. It translates to CASSEWGLGEREGGNE. In full, the CDR3 is CASSEWGLGEREGGNEQFF.

This clone was observed at least ten times. The read ends 3 residues early relative to the CDR3; the germline J gene fills the gap. The chain carries TRBV2 and TRBJ2-3, with a tentative D call TRBD2 (6 bases). Trimming shortened V by 8 bases and J by 0 bases, and 15 bases separated the two germline ends. CDR1 is SNHLY, CDR2 FYNNEI, per germline. This CDR3 is built from 15 residues. This CDR3 is CASSSSGFSTDTQYF. Incomplete CDR3 DNA: TGTGCCAGCTCCTCCAGCGGGTTTAGCACAGATACG.

In this sample, this clone turned up many times. The read ends 3 residues before the CDR3 terminus; that terminus is restored from the germline J gene. The rearrangement links TRBV19 to TRBJ1-4; D unclear. This CDR3 contains 13 residues. V was clipped by 4 bases and J by 7 bases, with 10 bases between them. In germline, CDR1 is LNHDA, CDR2 SQIVND (reference sequence). CDR3 bases read: TGTGCCAGTAGTAGGAGGGTTGGTGAAAAA. Amino acid sequence: CASSRRVGEK. The entire CDR3 protein reads CASSRRVGEKLFF. Variable domain in full (rest from reference TRBV19 and TRBJ1-4): DGGITQSPKYLFRKEGQNVTLSCEQNLNHDAMYWYRQDPGQGLRLIYYSQIVNDFQKGDIAEGYSVSREKKESFPLTVTSAQKNPTAFYLCASSRRVGEKLFFGSGTQLSVL.

This clone was recorded many times. The read comes to an end 3 residues before the CDR3 does, leaving the germline J gene to fill in the end. J is TRBJ2-5 and V is TRBV20-1; the D gene is possibly TRBD2 (6 bases). V was trimmed by 6 bases and J by 2 bases, leaving 19 bases between them. CDR3 length: 15 residues. Germline CDR1 reads DFQATT; CDR2 reads SNEGSKA (reference sequence). CDR3 region: CSAPAGGVYQETQYF. Incomplete CDR3 DNA: TGCAGTGCCCCGGCGGGCGGGGTATATCAAGAGACC.

This clone was seen at least ten times. The read ends 3 residues early relative to the CDR3; the germline J gene fills the gap. The chain is built from TRBV4-1 and TRBJ2-1, with 11 bases aligning to TRBD2. Germline V gene data show CDR1 as MGHRA and CDR2 as YSYEKL. V dropped 1 base and J dropped 1; count of bases not matched to a gene: 6. This CDR3 has 18 residues. The CDR3 region is CASSQGLAGPRSYNEQFF. The DNA read from the CDR3 is TGCGCCAGCAGCCAAGGACTAGCGGGACCTAGATCCTACAATGAG.

This clone was counted many times. The read finishes 3 residues shy of the CDR3 end, and the germline J gene is used to complete it. This chain uses TRBV7-2 with TRBJ1-4; 8 nucleotides agree with TRBD1. CDR1 is SGHTA, CDR2 FQGNSA, per germline. V lost 0 bases to trimming and J lost 5 bases; unmatched junction nucleotides: 8. The CDR3 contains 17 residues. The CDR3 bases that were read are TGTGCCAGCAGCTTAGCAGGACAGGGATCACTAAATGAAAAA. Translated, it gives CASSLAGQGSLNEK. The whole CDR3 is CASSLAGQGSLNEKLFF.

This clone was seen many times. The CDR3 extends 3 residues past the end of the read, so its final part is completed from the germline J gene. J is TRBJ2-7 and V is TRBV12-3 or TRBV12-4, with D possibly TRBD1 on 6 matching bases. CDR3 length: 16 residues. Trimming took off 5 bases at V and 0 bases at J, with 17 bases between the two ends. CDR3 region: CASSPDRFFSSYEQYF. The covered CDR3 bases are TGTGCCAGCAGTCCTGACAGGTTTTTCAGCTCCTACGAG.

This clone was picked up a small number of times. The sequenced fragment ends 3 residues before the CDR3 boundary, so the rest is inferred from the germline J gene. The V gene is TRBV7-9, the J gene TRBJ1-1; D possibly corresponds to TRBD1 (5 bases). Trimming pared 5 bases from V and 0 bases from J, leaving 13 bases between. The CDR3 has 15 amino acids. Germline assignment: CDR1 SEHNR and CDR2 FQNEAQ (reference sequence). The CDR3 reads CASSPPTELNTEAFF. The covered CDR3 bases are TGTGCCAGCAGCCCACCGACAGAATTGAACACTGAA.

There are many counts of this clone. The observed sequence ends 3 residues before the CDR3 terminus, with the missing tail filled in from the germline J gene. V is TRBV19 and J is TRBJ2-7, with TRBD1 identical over 9 bases. Germline CDR1 and CDR2: LNHDA and SQIVND (reference sequence). Losses at the gene ends were 4 bases for V and 5 bases for J; bases not matched to a gene: 9. This CDR3 has 15 amino acids. Incomplete CDR3 DNA: TGTGCCAGTAGTAAGGCGGGACAGGGTTTTGACGAG. This sequence encodes CASSKAGQGFDE. The complete CDR3 sequence is CASSKAGQGFDEQYF.